This record covers a single T cell receptor beta chain. The antigen is not known. This CDR3 has 14 residues. Trimming took 6 bases from V and 6 from J, leaving 15 bases between them. Treatment defined: approximately 9-day PBMC culture with coronavirus spike peptide pools or control peptides (ViraFEST assay). Antigen-specific T cells were expanded with peptide pools by ViraFEST, and TCRs were then sequenced. PCR positivity was dated March to December 2020, before US Alpha, Beta and Delta variants. This sample is drawn from a study of vaccination and CD4 T cells after COVID-19. Study-level findings and limits: The study found that a median around 90% of reactive clones in convalescent patients appeared only post-vaccination. Median SARS-CoV-2-reactive clonotype numbers went from roughly 22 to 38; this increase was not significant.

Once obtained from cultured CD4+ T cells, the DNA was sequenced using the Oncomine TCR Beta short-read assay. TCRdb re-called the PCR reads with MiXCR, one entry per CDR3 protein. The table lists roughly 14,000 distinct CDR3 sequences, 65% to 80% of them singletons. The sequencing input was CD4+ T cells from blood, cultured in vitro. The chain is built from TRBV12-3 or TRBV12-4 and TRBJ1-5; the D gene is possibly TRBD1 (5 bases). This clonotype originated in a human donor who had recovered from COVID-19. The CDR3 nucleotides read TGTGCCAGCAGGCCCGGGGGTTTCGCTCAGCCCCAGCATTTT. This encodes CASRPGGFAQPQHF.